Included here is one TCR beta chain sequence, with context. Per the study methods: The authors estimated nucleated cell counts from reference gene primer amplification. Profiling relied on immunoSEQ multiplex PCR, and the TCRdb table lists in-frame clones only, not all of them. V and J calls and clone size are as listed in that table; D and trimming were resolved from the DNA. The sample includes about 350,000 clones, approximately 87% of them seen just once. The sample comes from a study of blood T cell repertoires in COVID-19. Turning to the study itself: There were acute and convalescent COVID-19 samples, and they came from the United States, Italy and Spain. T cells, B-cell-depleted T cells, or PBMCs provided the cDNA or gDNA that served as material.

CDR3 length: 14 amino acids. The germline V gene encodes CDR1 ENHRY and CDR2 SYGVKD. V lost 5 bases and J lost 1, with 6 bases in between. Followed over time, Seattle patients had been enrolled while infection was active. This clonotype was obtained from a woman in her forties or fifties with COVID-19, enrolled during active disease. The sequencing input was peripheral blood. The rearrangement joins TRBV10-3 to TRBJ2-6; no reliable D call. As DNA, the CDR3 is TGTGCCATCAGTACTAAATCTGGGGCCAACGTCCTGACTTTC. This encodes CAISTKSGANVLTF.